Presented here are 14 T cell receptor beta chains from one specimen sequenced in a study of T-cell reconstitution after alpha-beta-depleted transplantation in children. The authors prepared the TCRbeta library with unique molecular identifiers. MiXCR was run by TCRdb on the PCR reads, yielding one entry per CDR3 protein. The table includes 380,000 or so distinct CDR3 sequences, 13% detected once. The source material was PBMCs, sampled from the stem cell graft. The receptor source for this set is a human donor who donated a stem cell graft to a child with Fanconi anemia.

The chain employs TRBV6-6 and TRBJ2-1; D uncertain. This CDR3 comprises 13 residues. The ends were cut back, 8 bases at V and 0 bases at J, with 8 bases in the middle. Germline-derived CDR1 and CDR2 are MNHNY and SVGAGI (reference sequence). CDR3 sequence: CASADFSYNEQFF. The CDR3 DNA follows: TGTGCCAGCGCCGATTTCTCCTACAATGAGCAGTTCTTC.

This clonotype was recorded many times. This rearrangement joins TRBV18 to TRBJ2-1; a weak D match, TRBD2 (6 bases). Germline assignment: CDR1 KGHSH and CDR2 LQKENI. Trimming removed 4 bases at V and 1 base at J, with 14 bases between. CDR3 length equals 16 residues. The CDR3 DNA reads TGTGCCAGCTCACAAACGTCTAGCGCTTCCTACAATGAGCAGTTCTTC. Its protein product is CASSQTSSASYNEQFF.

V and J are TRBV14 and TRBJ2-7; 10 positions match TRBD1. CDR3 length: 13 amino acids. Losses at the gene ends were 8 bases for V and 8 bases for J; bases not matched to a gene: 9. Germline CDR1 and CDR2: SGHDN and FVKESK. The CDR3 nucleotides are TGTGCCAGCGGGGGACAGGGGTTAGGCAAGCAGTACTTC. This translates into CASGGQGLGKQYF.

DNA for the CDR3: TGTGCCAGCGCCCCTGGGCCAGGGGAAAAACTGTTTTTT. Translating gives CASAPGPGEKLFF. The chain combines TRBV5-8 with TRBJ1-4, with D perhaps TRBD1 (5 bases). Germline CDR1 SGHTS, CDR2 YDEGEE. CDR3 length: 13 residues. V was cut by 7 bases and J by 8 bases, with 15 bases left in between.

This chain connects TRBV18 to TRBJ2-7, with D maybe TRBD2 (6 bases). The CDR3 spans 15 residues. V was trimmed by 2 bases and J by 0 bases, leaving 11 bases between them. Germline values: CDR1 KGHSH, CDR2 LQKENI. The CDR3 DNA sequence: TGTGCCAGCTCACCAGGGTGGGGACTCTCCTACGAGCAGTACGTC. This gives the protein CASSPGWGLSYEQYV.

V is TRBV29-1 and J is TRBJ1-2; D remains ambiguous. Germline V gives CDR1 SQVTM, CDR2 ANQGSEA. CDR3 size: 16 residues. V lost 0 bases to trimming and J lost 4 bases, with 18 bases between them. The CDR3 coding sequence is TGCAGCGTTGAAGATCCCGAGAGGTCCTGGAGCTATGGCTACACCTTC. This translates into CSVEDPERSWSYGYTF. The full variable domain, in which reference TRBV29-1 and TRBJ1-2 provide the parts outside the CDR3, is SAVISQKPSRDICQRGTSLTIQCQVDSQVTMMFWYRQQPGQSLTLIATANQGSEATYESGFVIDKFPISRPNLTFSTLTVSNMSPEDSSIYLCSVEDPERSWSYGYTFGSGTRLTVV.

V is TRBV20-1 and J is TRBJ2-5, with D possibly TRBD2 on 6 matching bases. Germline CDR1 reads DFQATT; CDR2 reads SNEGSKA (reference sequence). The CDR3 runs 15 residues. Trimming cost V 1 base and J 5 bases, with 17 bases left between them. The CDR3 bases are TGCAGTGCTAGAGGCGGGGTGGGTGGGATTGAGACCCAGTACTTC. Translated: CSARGGVGGIETQYF.

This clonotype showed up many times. As DNA, the CDR3 is TGTGCCAGCAGTGAAGACAGGGACTATGGCTACACCTTC. Protein: CASSEDRDYGYTF. The chain recombines TRBV2 with TRBJ1-2, with D possibly being TRBD1 (6 bases). The CDR3 loop spans 13 amino acids. V lost 1 base to trimming and J lost 3 bases, with 6 bases between them. Germline V gene data show CDR1 as SNHLY and CDR2 as FYNNEI.

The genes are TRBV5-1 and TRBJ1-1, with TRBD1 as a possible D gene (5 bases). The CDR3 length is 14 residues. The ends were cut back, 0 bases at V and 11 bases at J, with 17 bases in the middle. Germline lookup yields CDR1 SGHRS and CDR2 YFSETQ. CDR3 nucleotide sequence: TGCGCCAGCAGCTTGGAAGGGACTCAAAAGTCGGCTTTCTTT. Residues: CASSLEGTQKSAFF. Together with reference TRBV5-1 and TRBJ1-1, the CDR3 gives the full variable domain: KAGVTQTPRYLIKTRGQQVTLSCSPISGHRSVSWYQQTPGQGLQFLFEYFSETQRNKGNFPGRFSGRQFSNSRSEMNVSTLELGDSALYLCASSLEGTQKSAFFGQGTRLTVV.

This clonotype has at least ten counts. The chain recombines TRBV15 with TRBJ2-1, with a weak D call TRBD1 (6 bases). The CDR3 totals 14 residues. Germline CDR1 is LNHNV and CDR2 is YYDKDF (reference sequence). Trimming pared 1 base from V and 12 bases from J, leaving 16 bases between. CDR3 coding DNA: TGTGCCACCAGCAGAGCCGAACAGGGAATAGGGCAGTTCTTC. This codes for CATSRAEQGIGQFF.

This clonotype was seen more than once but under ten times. The CDR3 sequence is CASSQRIGGAYEQFF. The CDR3 nucleotides read TGTGCCAGCAGCCAAAGAATCGGGGGGGCCTATGAGCAGTTCTTC. The gene calls are TRBV4-2 and TRBJ2-1, with 8 bases matching TRBD2. The trim removed 2 bases at V and 8 bases at J, leaving 8 bases unmatched. CDR3 length equals 15 residues. In germline, CDR1 is LGHNA, CDR2 YNFKEQ.

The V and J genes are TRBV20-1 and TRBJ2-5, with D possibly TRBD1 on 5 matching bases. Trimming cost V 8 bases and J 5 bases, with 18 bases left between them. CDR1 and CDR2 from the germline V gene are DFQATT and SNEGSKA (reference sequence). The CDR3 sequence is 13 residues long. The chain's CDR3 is CSSKTVTWETQYF. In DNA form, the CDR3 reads TGCAGTTCCAAGACAGTTACGTGGGAGACCCAGTACTTC.

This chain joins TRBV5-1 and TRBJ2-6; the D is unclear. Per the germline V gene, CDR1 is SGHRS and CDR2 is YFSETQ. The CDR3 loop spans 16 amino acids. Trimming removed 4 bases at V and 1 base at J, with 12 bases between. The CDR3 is CASSLGRPSGANVLTF. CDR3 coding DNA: TGCGCCAGCAGCCTAGGACGACCTTCTGGGGCCAACGTCCTGACTTTC.

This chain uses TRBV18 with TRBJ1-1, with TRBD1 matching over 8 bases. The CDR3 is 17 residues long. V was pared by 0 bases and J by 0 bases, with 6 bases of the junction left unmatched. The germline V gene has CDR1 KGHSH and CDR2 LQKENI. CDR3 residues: CASSPPGSGGMNTEAFF. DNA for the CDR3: TGTGCCAGCTCACCACCAGGGTCAGGGGGCATGAACACTGAAGCTTTCTTT. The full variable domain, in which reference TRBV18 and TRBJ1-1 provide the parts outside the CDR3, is NAGVMQNPRHLVRRRGQEARLRCSPMKGHSHVYWYRQLPEEGLKFMVYLQKENIIDESGMPKERFSAEFPKEGPSILRIQQVVRGDSAAYFCASSPPGSGGMNTEAFFGQGTRLTVV.